This T cell receptor (beta chain) was identified in a study of T cell clones after liver transplantation. Study context: Graft-donor-reactive sequences were compared with third-party-reactive TCRbeta sequences from pre-transplant mixed lymphocyte reactions. Timepoints were pre-transplant, pre-withdrawal, and after withdrawal was completed or failed. The study, taken as a whole, reports: Graft donor-reactive T cells possibly entered the graft instead of undergoing deletion.

A remark on this clone: Antigen: not known.

Sequencing was performed with immunoSEQ multiplex PCR; in TCRdb, only in-frame clones are kept and a portion is missing. Among fewer than 20,000 clones listed, around 91% were seen once. The CDR3 has 16 residues. The V and J ends lost 4 bases and 2 bases, in that order; junction bases with no gene match: 5. Germline V gene sequence: CDR1 MDHEN, CDR2 SYDVKM. The TCR comes from a human patient who received a liver transplant. Some T cells may possibly be graft donor cells. The chain carries TRBV28 and TRBJ2-1; 10 positions match TRBD2. The sequencing here drew on CD8+ T cells from blood, taken around 42 months after liver transplant. The CDR3 bases are TGTGCCAGCAGTTGGACTAGCGGAGTGGCCTACAATGAGCAGTTCTTC. Its protein product is CASSWTSGVAYNEQFF.